The present entry profiles one TCR beta chain with its context. No antigen is known for it. V was pared by 4 bases and J by 5 bases, with 15 bases between. From germline, CDR1 is LNHDA and CDR2 SQIVND (reference sequence). The length of the CDR3 is 15 residues. This entry comes from a study of cytomegalovirus exposure and HLA in healthy donors. Study information: Caucasian-associated ancestry cluster membership applied to 75% to 85% of around 400 genotyped donors. Study-wide points: The study flagged around 160 TCR beta chains as cytomegalovirus-associated. Most of the TCR beta V segments (in an earlier analysis) were productive either about 90% or about 30% of the time. As confirmed in vitro, a few CMV-associated chains were specific for CMV antigens.

Primers for the PCR totalled 60 Vbeta and 13 Jbeta. The data were produced by immunoSEQ multiplex PCR, yet TCRdb's version contains in-frame clones alone and is incomplete. The data contain around 58,000 clones, more than 65% of them seen just once; the ten biggest clones take up roughly 36%. Sequenced input: PBMCs. The receptor was derived from a man in his forties in good health and CMV-seropositive. This sequence joins TRBV19 and TRBJ1-5; D gene ambiguous. CDR3 coding DNA: TGTGCCAGTAGTACCCCCGATTCGGGGTATCAGCCCCAGCATTTT. Its protein product is CASSTPDSGYQPQHF.